This T cell receptor (beta chain) came from a study of CD8 T cells in ankylosing spondylitis. Using its own MiXCR run on the 5' RACE reads, TCRdb lists one record per CDR3 protein. The sample carries 290,000 or so distinct CDR3 sequences, more than 20% recorded once. Trimming took 5 bases from V and 0 from J, leaving 29 bases between them. Looked up from germline, CDR1 is SGHAT and CDR2 is FQDESV (reference sequence). This CDR3 has 21 residues. This clonotype was picked up many times. Source material: blood, either unsorted or a sorted T cell fraction (not recorded which). This sequence joins TRBV11-1 and TRBJ2-1, with a tentative D call TRBD1 (6 bases). This clonotype was obtained from a female donor with ankylosing spondylitis or in good health (not recorded which). This CDR3 reads CASSPRTAVIPGTRSYNEQFF. The CDR3 DNA sequence: TGTGCCAGCAGCCCCCGGACAGCAGTGATTCCGGGAACACGCTCCTACAATGAGCAGTTCTTC.